This T cell receptor beta chain emerged from a study of cytomegalovirus exposure and HLA in healthy donors. Study-level results: The classifier reportedly diagnosed cytomegalovirus status with high sensitivity and specificity. According to a subsequent analysis, TCR clusters from the first cohort were inclined to appear together in the roughly 130 validation repertoires. A list of 164 TCR beta chains associated with cytomegalovirus was given. Rare TCR sequences predominated, though certain public TCRs were found in many donors.

This clone was recorded only once. Its specificity is not known. Assay used: immunoSEQ multiplex PCR; TCRdb lists only in-frame clones, some missing. The sample lists over 200,000 clones; about nine tenths were seen once. This TCR came from a woman younger than 35 in good health and CMV-seropositive. Sequencing was performed on PBMCs.

The CDR3 region is CASSGGNGMLDIQYF. Here the CDR3 DNA reads TGTGCCAGTAGTGGGGGGAATGGGATGTTGGACATTCAGTACTTC. J is TRBJ2-4 and V is TRBV19; perhaps TRBD2 as D (6 bases). Trimming cost V 5 bases and J 8 bases, with 19 bases left between them. This CDR3 is 15 amino acids long. The germline CDR1 and CDR2 sequences are LNHDA and SQIVND (reference sequence).